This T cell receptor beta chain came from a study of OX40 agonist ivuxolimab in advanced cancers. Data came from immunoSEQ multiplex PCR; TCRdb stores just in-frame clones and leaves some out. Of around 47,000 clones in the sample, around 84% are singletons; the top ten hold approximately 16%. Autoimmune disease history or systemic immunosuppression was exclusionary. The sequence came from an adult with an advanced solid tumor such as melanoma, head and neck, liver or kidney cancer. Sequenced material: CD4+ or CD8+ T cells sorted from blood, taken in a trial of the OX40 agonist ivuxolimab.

The CDR3 coding sequence is TGTGCCAGCAGTCCCAGACCAGGCCACGAGCAGTACTTC. Amino acid sequence: CASSPRPGHEQYF. The J gene is TRBJ2-7, the V gene TRBV6-5, with D unresolved. Trimming cost V 5 bases and J 5 bases, with 13 bases left between them. The germline V gene has CDR1 MNHEY and CDR2 SVGAGI. This CDR3 region has 13 residues.